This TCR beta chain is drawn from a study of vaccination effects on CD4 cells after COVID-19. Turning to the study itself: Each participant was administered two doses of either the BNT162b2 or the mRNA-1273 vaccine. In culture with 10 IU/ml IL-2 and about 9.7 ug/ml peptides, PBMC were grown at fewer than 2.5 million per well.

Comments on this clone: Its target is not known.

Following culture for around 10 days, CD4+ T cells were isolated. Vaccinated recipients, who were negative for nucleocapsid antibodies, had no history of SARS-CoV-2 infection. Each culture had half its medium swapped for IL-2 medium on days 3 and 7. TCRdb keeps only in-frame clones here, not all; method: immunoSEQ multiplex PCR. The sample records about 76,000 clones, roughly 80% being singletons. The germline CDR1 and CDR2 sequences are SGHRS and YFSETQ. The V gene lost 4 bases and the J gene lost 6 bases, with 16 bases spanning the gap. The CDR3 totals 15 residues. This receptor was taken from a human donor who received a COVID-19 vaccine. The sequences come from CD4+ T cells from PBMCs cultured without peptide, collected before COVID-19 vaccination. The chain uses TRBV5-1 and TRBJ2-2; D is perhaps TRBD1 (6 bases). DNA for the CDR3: TGCGCCAGCAGCACACAGGGAACATTATCCGGGGAGCTGTTTTTT. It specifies CASSTQGTLSGELFF.